One and the same sample provided the 22 T cell receptor beta chains below, sequenced in a study of cytomegalovirus exposure and HLA in healthy donors. PCR was performed using 60 Vbeta and 13 Jbeta primers. Clones were sequenced by immunoSEQ multiplex PCR, and TCRdb holds only the in-frame ones, with some missing. The sample shows some 150,000 clones, approximately 80% of them seen only once. The sample taken for sequencing was PBMCs. The receptors originated from a woman between 40 and 50 years old in good health and CMV-seronegative.

The V call is TRBV5-1, the J call TRBJ1-5; TRBD1 might be the D (5 bases). This CDR3 is 16 amino acids long. The germline gives CDR1 SGHRS, CDR2 YFSETQ. V lost 1 base and J lost 6, with 17 bases in between. The CDR3 DNA follows: TGCGCCAGCAGCTTGAATGCCGCGGGGGAGGGTCAGCCCCAGCATTTT. As protein: CASSLNAAGEGQPQHF.

The table lists this clone with a few counts. The rearrangement links TRBV18 to TRBJ2-4, with D perhaps matching TRBD1 (6 bases). This CDR3 is 16 amino acids long. V lost 3 bases and J lost 5, with 17 bases in between. Germline-derived CDR1 and CDR2 are KGHSH and LQKENI. CDR3 residues: CASSPFGVGAQNIQYF. Written as DNA, the CDR3 is TGTGCCAGCTCACCTTTTGGTGTGGGGGCCCAAAACATTCAGTACTTC. Complete variable domain (other parts from reference TRBV18 and TRBJ2-4): NAGVMQNPRHLVRRRGQEARLRCSPMKGHSHVYWYRQLPEEGLKFMVYLQKENIIDESGMPKERFSAEFPKEGPSILRIQQVVRGDSAAYFCASSPFGVGAQNIQYFGAGTRLSVL.

This clone was seen a handful of times. The chain joins TRBV19 to TRBJ1-4; weak D call: TRBD1 (6 bases). V lost 9 bases and J 8 bases, leaving 22 bases between the germline ends. The CDR3 is made up of 15 amino acids. CDR1 and CDR2 from the germline V gene are LNHDA and SQIVND (reference sequence). Written as DNA, the CDR3 is TGTGCCAGCCTTGAAACCCAGGGGAGTGGGGAAAAACTGTTTTTT. Its translation is CASLETQGSGEKLFF.

This clone was seen once. The V call is TRBV7-9, the J call TRBJ2-7; D is perhaps TRBD1 (6 bases). The CDR3 runs to 15 residues. V was cut by 4 bases and J by 6 bases, with 19 bases left in between. CDR1 SEHNR and CDR2 FQNEAQ come from the germline V gene (reference sequence). Written as DNA, the CDR3 is TGTGCCAGCAGCTCACCACGACCCCGAGGGGGCGAGCAGTACTTC. Translating gives CASSSPRPRGGEQYF.

The CDR3 is CASRSGLNTEAFF. The CDR3 region has the DNA TGTGCCAGCAGGTCCGGGTTAAACACTGAAGCTTTCTTT. The chain has TRBV2 and TRBJ1-1; no clear D. V was clipped by 6 bases and J by 2 bases, with 10 bases between them. Germline V lookup: CDR1 SNHLY, CDR2 FYNNEI. This CDR3 has 13 residues.

The chain employs TRBV7-9 and TRBJ2-1, with D perhaps TRBD1 (6 bases). V was shortened by 5 bases and J by 5 bases, with 13 bases between the two germline ends. Germline CDR1 reads SEHNR; CDR2 reads FQNEAQ (reference sequence). There are 14 residues in the CDR3. The CDR3 protein is CASSPGVTNNEQFF. The CDR3 nucleotides read TGTGCCAGCAGCCCAGGGGTGACAAACAATGAGCAGTTCTTC.

Note on this clone: The conserved phenylalanine or tryptophan is not found at the CDR3 terminus, so this likely reflects a read error. The chain joins TRBV27 to TRBJ1-5; 7 bases fit TRBD1. The CDR3 is 15 residues long. Germline CDR1 is MNHEY and CDR2 is SMNVEV (reference sequence). The junction had 10 bases not matched to a gene; V was cut back by 6 bases and J by 5 bases. CDR3 in amino acids: CASSLTGRGDQPQHV. The CDR3, as DNA: TGTGCCAGCAGCCTGACAGGGAGAGGGGATCAGCCCCAGCATGTT.

There are a few counts of this clone. The V and J genes are TRBV19 and TRBJ2-6; 9 bases line up with TRBD2. Unmatched junction bases numbered 7, after V lost 10 bases and J lost 0 bases. This CDR3 has 16 residues. Germline V gene sequence: CDR1 LNHDA, CDR2 SQIVND (reference sequence). CDR3 residues: CATQTSGLSGANVLTF. The CDR3 nucleotides are TGTGCCACACAGACTAGCGGTCTCTCTGGGGCCAACGTCCTGACTTTC.

The chain couples TRBV7-6 to TRBJ2-3; 9 bases match TRBD1. The CDR3 is 17 amino acids. Germline CDR1 SGHVS, CDR2 FNYEAQ. The J segment lost 6 bases and the V segment lost 5 bases, leaving 15 bases of the junction unmatched. CDR3 sequence reads: CASSLPWGQGMADTQYF. The CDR3 nucleotides read TGTGCCAGCAGCCTGCCTTGGGGACAGGGAATGGCGGATACGCAGTATTTT.

This clone was counted only a few times. The V call is TRBV7-9, the J call TRBJ2-3; 12 positions match TRBD2. CDR3 length equals 16 residues. Germline CDR1 is SEHNR and CDR2 is FQNEAQ (reference sequence). V lost 3 bases to trimming and J lost 6 bases; unmatched junction nucleotides: 7. CDR3 nucleotide sequence: TGTGCCAGCAGCTTGTGGGCTAGCGGGGGGGCTGATACGCAGTATTTT. It encodes CASSLWASGGADTQYF.

The rearrangement links TRBV28 to TRBJ1-2; possible D gene TRBD1, 5 bases. Trimming pared 6 bases from V and 7 bases from J, leaving 18 bases between. Germline V gene sequence: CDR1 MDHEN, CDR2 SYDVKM. The CDR3 consists of 14 residues. As DNA, the CDR3 is TGTGCCAGCAGGACCTACACAGGCCCCCCTGGCTACACCTTC. Amino acid sequence: CASRTYTGPPGYTF.

This clone was observed a few times. The rearrangement uses TRBV6-1 and TRBJ1-6, with a weak D call TRBD1 (6 bases). This CDR3 is built from 14 residues. V shed 6 bases and J shed 5 bases, with 11 bases lying between them. Germline V gene lookup returns CDR1 MNHNS and CDR2 SASEGT. The CDR3 coding sequence is TGTGCCAGCAGCGCAGGGGCGGATAATTCACCCCTCCACTTT. Translation gives CASSAGADNSPLHF.

V and J are TRBV5-6 and TRBJ2-7, with 7 positions matching TRBD2. V lost 2 bases, J lost 2 bases, and 7 bases stayed unmatched. Germline loops: CDR1 SGHDT, CDR2 YYEEEE. The CDR3 runs 15 residues. The CDR3 here is CASSFWGTTPYEQYF. CDR3 sequence (DNA): TGTGCCAGCAGCTTTTGGGGGACTACACCCTACGAGCAGTACTTC.

The chain is built from TRBV7-8 and TRBJ1-1; 7 nucleotides agree with TRBD1. The CDR3 length is 15 residues. Germline CDR1 and CDR2: SGHVS and FQNEAQ. V was clipped by 3 bases and J by 4 bases; unmatched bases: 8. The CDR3 region is CASSFWAQGGTEAFF. The CDR3 DNA follows: TGTGCCAGCAGCTTTTGGGCCCAGGGGGGCACTGAAGCTTTCTTT.

The chain is built from TRBV5-4 and TRBJ2-5; D perhaps matches TRBD2 (7 bases). The V end was cut by 2 bases, the J end by 3 bases, with 14 bases between. Germline V gives CDR1 SGHNT, CDR2 YYREEE (reference sequence). The CDR3 totals 15 residues. The CDR3 spells CASSFRTGGEETQYF. Written as DNA, the CDR3 is TGTGCCAGCAGCTTTAGGACGGGGGGCGAAGAGACCCAGTACTTC.

The chain links TRBV2 to TRBJ2-7, with D perhaps TRBD2 (5 bases). Germline CDR1 SNHLY, CDR2 FYNNEI. The CDR3 runs to 13 residues. Trimming removed 7 bases at V and 7 bases at J, with 17 bases between. CDR3 region: CASKDSRSGEQYF. The CDR3 nucleotides read TGTGCCAGCAAGGACTCCCGGTCGGGGGAGCAGTACTTC.

The chain joins TRBV11-2 to TRBJ2-2; D possibly corresponds to TRBD1 (6 bases). The CDR3 has 14 residues. Trimming removed 0 bases at V and 13 bases at J, with 15 bases between. The V gene's germline CDR1 is SGHAT and CDR2 FQNNGV. This CDR3 reads CASSLDRGPRGLFF. CDR3 in DNA: TGTGCCAGCAGCTTAGACAGGGGCCCTCGCGGGCTGTTTTTT.

The chain combines TRBV5-1 with TRBJ2-2; TRBD2 might be the D (6 bases). V dropped 0 bases and J dropped 6 bases, with 15 bases sitting between them. CDR1 and CDR2 (germline): SGHRS, YFSETQ. The CDR3 spans 16 residues. In DNA, the CDR3 is TGCGCCAGCAGCTTGGCCCGGCTAGCGAGCGCCGGGGAGCTGTTTTTT. Translating gives CASSLARLASAGELFF.

This clone was seen once. This chain uses TRBV5-6 with TRBJ2-7; 7 bases agree with TRBD1. Trimming took 0 bases from V and 2 from J; bases not matched to a gene: 5. Per germline, CDR1 SGHDT and CDR2 YYEEEE. CDR3 size: 15 residues. CDR3 sequence: CASSLAQGVTYEQYF. The CDR3 nucleotides are TGTGCCAGCAGCTTGGCCCAGGGGGTAACCTACGAGCAGTACTTC.

This chain joins TRBV19 and TRBJ2-1; 9 nucleotides align to TRBD1. The CDR3 length is 16 residues. Trimming at V came to 1 base and at J to 3 bases, leaving 4 bases not matched to a gene. The germline CDR1 and CDR2 sequences are LNHDA and SQIVND (reference sequence). CDR3 region: CASSIGTGASYNEQFF. CDR3 nucleotides: TGTGCCAGTAGTATAGGGACAGGGGCTAGCTACAATGAGCAGTTCTTC.

In this sample, this clone turned up once. This rearrangement joins TRBV4-1 to TRBJ2-1, with 8 bases lining up with TRBD2. V lost 4 bases, J lost 4 bases, and 9 bases stayed unmatched. Germline CDR1 MGHRA, CDR2 YSYEKL. The CDR3 contains 16 residues. This CDR3 is CASSPLLAGWYNEQFF. For the CDR3, the DNA is TGCGCCAGCAGCCCCCTCTTAGCGGGATGGTACAATGAGCAGTTCTTC.

This rearrangement joins TRBV15 to TRBJ1-3; tentative D call: TRBD1 (6 bases). Trimming stripped 2 bases from V and 1 base from J, with 15 bases between. There are 17 residues in the CDR3. Per germline, CDR1 LNHNV and CDR2 YYDKDF (reference sequence). The CDR3 DNA reads as TGTGCCACCAGCAGAATCCTGACAGGACGATCTGGAAACACCATATATTTT. It is translated as CATSRILTGRSGNTIYF.